These T cell receptor beta chains were read from a single sample in a study of blood T cell repertoires in COVID-19. Data came from immunoSEQ multiplex PCR; TCRdb stores just in-frame clones and leaves some out. The data show 270,000 or so clones, around 89% seen once. The material sequenced was peripheral blood. Receptor source: a man in his forties with acute or convalescent COVID-19. Both conserved end residues are part of each CDR3. Each record gives: CDR3 DNA, CDR3 protein, D gene, clone size, J gene, V gene. D genes are given only for firm matches. Expanded clones are given a class, and other clones once, few, many or no size at all.

cdr3_nt: TGTGCTAGTGGTTCCTCCGGGACAGCGACCTACGAGCAGTACTTC
cdr3_aa: CASGSSGTATYEQYF
d_call: TRBD1
clone_size: .
j_call: TRBJ2-7
v_call: TRBV12-5

cdr3_nt: TGTGCCAGCAGCCCGGGGTTGGATAGCAATCAGCCCCAGCATTTT
cdr3_aa: CASSPGLDSNQPQHF
d_call: .
clone_size: .
j_call: TRBJ1-5
v_call: TRBV5-6

cdr3_nt: TGTGCCAGCAGCGGAGTGGCGGAAGTCACAGATACGCAGTATTTT
cdr3_aa: CASSGVAEVTDTQYF
d_call: .
clone_size: .
j_call: TRBJ2-3
v_call: TRBV9

cdr3_nt: TGTGCCACCCGGGAAGGATCCCATCAGCCCCAGCATTTT
cdr3_aa: CATREGSHQPQHF
d_call: .
clone_size: .
j_call: TRBJ1-5
v_call: TRBV10-3

cdr3_nt: TGTGCCACCAGCTCGTCGGGCAGGGGGCCCTATGGCTACACCTTC
cdr3_aa: CATSSSGRGPYGYTF
d_call: TRBD1
clone_size: .
j_call: TRBJ1-2
v_call: TRBV24-1

cdr3_nt: TGTGCCAGAAGCCCAAGCACAGATACGCAGTATTTT
cdr3_aa: CARSPSTDTQYF
d_call: .
clone_size: .
j_call: TRBJ2-3
v_call: TRBV7-5

cdr3_nt: TGTGCCAGCAGCTCCGGGAGTAATTCACCCCTCCACTTT
cdr3_aa: CASSSGSNSPLHF
d_call: .
clone_size: .
j_call: TRBJ1-6
v_call: TRBV13

cdr3_nt: TGTGCCAGCAGTGAAAGTGGTGGGACAGGGGGCGTGAATCAGCCCCAGCATTTT
cdr3_aa: CASSESGGTGGVNQPQHF
d_call: TRBD1
clone_size: .
j_call: TRBJ1-5
v_call: TRBV2

cdr3_nt: TGCGCCAGCAGCTTGTCGGACCAGGGAGAAAAACTGTTTTTT
cdr3_aa: CASSLSDQGEKLFF
d_call: .
clone_size: .
j_call: TRBJ1-4
v_call: TRBV5-1

cdr3_nt: TGTGCCAGCAGCCCCGGGACAGAAAGGGGCTACACCTTC
cdr3_aa: CASSPGTERGYTF
d_call: TRBD1
clone_size: .
j_call: TRBJ1-2
v_call: TRBV5-4

cdr3_nt: TGCAGCGTCTTTACAGGGGTCGGAATGAACACTGAAGCTTTCTTT
cdr3_aa: CSVFTGVGMNTEAFF
d_call: TRBD1
clone_size: .
j_call: TRBJ1-1
v_call: TRBV29-1

cdr3_nt: TGTGCCAGCAGTTTGGACAGTGCTAACTATGGCTACACCTTC
cdr3_aa: CASSLDSANYGYTF
d_call: .
clone_size: .
j_call: TRBJ1-2
v_call: TRBV7-3

cdr3_nt: TGTGCCACCCTAGGCCGGGGTGGGGTACAGTCTAACACTGAAGCTTTCTTT
cdr3_aa: CATLGRGGVQSNTEAFF
d_call: .
clone_size: .
j_call: TRBJ1-1
v_call: TRBV15

cdr3_nt: TGTGCCATCAGTTCTAGGGGGTTGTCCAATCAGCCCCAGCATTTT
cdr3_aa: CAISSRGLSNQPQHF
d_call: .
clone_size: .
j_call: TRBJ1-5
v_call: TRBV10-3

cdr3_nt: TGTGCCAGCAGTTTCCGACAGGGCGGGGGCAATCAGCCCCAGCATTTT
cdr3_aa: CASSFRQGGGNQPQHF
d_call: TRBD1
clone_size: once
j_call: TRBJ1-5
v_call: TRBV6-6

cdr3_nt: TGTGCCAGCAGCTTGGGGTCGGGGGGAAGATTCGGGCAGTACTTC
cdr3_aa: CASSLGSGGRFGQYF
d_call: TRBD2
clone_size: once
j_call: TRBJ2-7
v_call: TRBV5-6

cdr3_nt: TGTGCCAGCAGCCTGGAGAAGGGGGAAGCTTTCTTT
cdr3_aa: CASSLEKGEAFF
d_call: .
clone_size: few
j_call: TRBJ1-1
v_call: TRBV11-3

cdr3_nt: TGTGCCAGCAGCGTAGCTTATATCACAGATACGCAGTATTTT
cdr3_aa: CASSVAYITDTQYF
d_call: .
clone_size: .
j_call: TRBJ2-3
v_call: TRBV9

cdr3_nt: TGTGCCATCACGAGGACAGGGGTCCACAATGAGCAGTTCTTC
cdr3_aa: CAITRTGVHNEQFF
d_call: TRBD1
clone_size: few
j_call: TRBJ2-1
v_call: TRBV10-3

cdr3_nt: TGTGCCAGCAGTATGACAGGGTCCCACGAGCAGTACTTC
cdr3_aa: CASSMTGSHEQYF
d_call: TRBD1
clone_size: .
j_call: TRBJ2-7
v_call: TRBV3-1/TRBV3-2

cdr3_nt: TGTGCCAGCAGCGGGGAGCACTCCTACAATGAGCAGTTCTTC
cdr3_aa: CASSGEHSYNEQFF
d_call: .
clone_size: .
j_call: TRBJ2-1
v_call: TRBV11-3

cdr3_nt: TGTGCCAGCAGTCGGGGACAGGGACGCAATCAGCCCCAGCATTTT
cdr3_aa: CASSRGQGRNQPQHF
d_call: TRBD1
clone_size: .
j_call: TRBJ1-5
v_call: TRBV2

cdr3_nt: TGTGCCAGCAGTTTAATTCAGACCTACGAGCAGTACTTC
cdr3_aa: CASSLIQTYEQYF
d_call: .
clone_size: few
j_call: TRBJ2-7
v_call: TRBV28

cdr3_nt: TGTGCCAGCAGCCATGGATACAGGGTTTACGAGCAGTACTTC
cdr3_aa: CASSHGYRVYEQYF
d_call: .
clone_size: once
j_call: TRBJ2-7
v_call: TRBV14

cdr3_nt: TGTGCCAGCACATACAGGGGGCTAAATCAGCCCCAGCATTTT
cdr3_aa: CASTYRGLNQPQHF
d_call: TRBD1
clone_size: .
j_call: TRBJ1-5
v_call: TRBV2

cdr3_nt: TGTGCCAGCAGCAGTTGGAGGGAAGAGACCCAGTACTTC
cdr3_aa: CASSSWREETQYF
d_call: .
clone_size: once
j_call: TRBJ2-5
v_call: TRBV7-2

cdr3_nt: TGTGCCAGCAGCTTCAGGGAACTCGACTACACCTTC
cdr3_aa: CASSFRELDYTF
d_call: .
clone_size: few
j_call: TRBJ1-2
v_call: TRBV5-4

cdr3_nt: TGTGCCATCAGTGAGCCCTCCACAGGGCAGCCCCAGCATTTT
cdr3_aa: CAISEPSTGQPQHF
d_call: .
clone_size: .
j_call: TRBJ1-5
v_call: TRBV10-3

cdr3_nt: TGCGCCAGCAGCGGGGCCGATTATGGCTACACCTTC
cdr3_aa: CASSGADYGYTF
d_call: .
clone_size: .
j_call: TRBJ1-2
v_call: TRBV5-1

cdr3_nt: TGTGCCATCACGGACAGTCGCTATGGCTACACCTTC
cdr3_aa: CAITDSRYGYTF
d_call: .
clone_size: .
j_call: TRBJ1-2
v_call: TRBV10-3

cdr3_nt: TGTGCCAGCAGCGAAACAGGGCGAGCTTTCTTT
cdr3_aa: CASSETGRAFF
d_call: .
clone_size: .
j_call: TRBJ1-1
v_call: TRBV2

cdr3_nt: TGTGCCAGTAGTACATACAGGGGCGGGGAGCTGTTTTTT
cdr3_aa: CASSTYRGGELFF
d_call: TRBD1
clone_size: .
j_call: TRBJ2-2
v_call: TRBV19

cdr3_nt: TGTGCCAGCAGCCCCCAGACAACAACACCCCTCCACTTT
cdr3_aa: CASSPQTTTPLHF
d_call: .
clone_size: .
j_call: TRBJ1-6
v_call: TRBV5-4

cdr3_nt: TGTGCCAGCAGTTATTCAGGGAACTATGAAAAACTGTTTTTT
cdr3_aa: CASSYSGNYEKLFF
d_call: .
clone_size: .
j_call: TRBJ1-4
v_call: TRBV6-5

cdr3_nt: TGTGCCTGGAGTGTACAAGTTTCCTACGAGCAGTACTTC
cdr3_aa: CAWSVQVSYEQYF
d_call: .
clone_size: .
j_call: TRBJ2-7
v_call: TRBV30

cdr3_nt: TGCGCCAGCAGTGAGTCACCGCCGAGCTCCTACGAGCAGTACTTC
cdr3_aa: CASSESPPSSYEQYF
d_call: .
clone_size: .
j_call: TRBJ2-7
v_call: TRBV10-2

cdr3_nt: TGTGCCAGCAGCTTGAGGAGACAGCCTGGCGAGCAGTACTTC
cdr3_aa: CASSLRRQPGEQYF
d_call: .
clone_size: .
j_call: TRBJ2-7
v_call: TRBV5-6